What follows are 7 T cell receptor beta chains derived from one specimen sequenced in a study of cytomegalovirus exposure and HLA in healthy donors. The PCR contained 60 Vbeta and 13 Jbeta primers. Sequenced by immunoSEQ multiplex PCR; TCRdb stores in-frame clones only, minus some. The repertoire has roughly 120,000 clones, around 76% of them found once; the top ten carry over 25%. Specimen: PBMCs. These receptors all stem from a man aged 55 to 70 in good health and CMV-seropositive.

The V call is TRBV4-1, the J call TRBJ2-4; 10 positions match TRBD2. Trimming at V came to 1 base and at J to 0 bases, leaving 15 bases not matched to a gene. This CDR3 region has 21 residues. Germline V CDR1 and CDR2: MGHRA, YSYEKL. The CDR3 protein is CASSQVGAGGSLDLAKNIQYF. DNA of the CDR3: TGCGCCAGCAGCCAAGTAGGAGCGGGAGGGTCCCTAGATTTAGCCAAAAACATTCAGTACTTC.

The V and J genes are TRBV30 and TRBJ1-2, with 11 bases lining up with TRBD1. The CDR3 length is 15 residues. Germline trimming cut 4 bases from V and 8 bases from J; bases unmatched to any gene: 12. Per germline, CDR1 GTSNPN and CDR2 SVGIG (reference sequence). The CDR3 DNA is TGTGCCTGGATGGTAGGACAGGGGGCTACTCGGGGCTACACCTTC. Amino acids: CAWMVGQGATRGYTF.

The chain combines TRBV28 with TRBJ1-5, with D unresolved. From germline, CDR1 is MDHEN and CDR2 SYDVKM. Trimming shortened V by 4 bases and J by 5 bases, and 6 bases separated the two germline ends. This CDR3 contains 12 residues. CDR3 residues: CASSSIYQPQHF. The CDR3, as DNA: TGTGCCAGCAGTTCAATTTATCAGCCCCAGCATTTT.

The chain employs TRBV4-1 and TRBJ1-5; D gene uncertain. Trimming removed 1 base at V and 3 bases at J, with 7 bases between. The CDR3 contains 14 residues. The V gene's germline CDR1 is MGHRA and CDR2 YSYEKL. CDR3 residues: CASSQGGNNQPQHF. The CDR3 DNA reads as TGCGCCAGCAGCCAAGGAGGAAACAATCAGCCCCAGCATTTT.

The V gene is TRBV5-4, the J gene TRBJ2-3; D is undetermined. The CDR3 has 15 residues. Trimming took off 5 bases at V and 0 bases at J, with 13 bases between the two ends. In germline, CDR1 is SGHNT, CDR2 YYREEE (reference sequence). CDR3 amino acids: CASSPESLSTDTQYF. The CDR3 coding sequence is TGTGCCAGCAGTCCGGAGAGCCTCAGCACAGATACGCAGTATTTT.

This clone was recorded at least ten times. The gene calls are TRBV19 and TRBJ1-5, with D uncertain. Per germline, CDR1 LNHDA and CDR2 SQIVND (reference sequence). The CDR3 has 15 residues. The germline V and J ends were trimmed by 3 bases and 4 bases, with 13 bases remaining between them. CDR3 coding DNA: TGTGCCAGTAGTATTGAACCCAGATTAAATCAGCCCCAGCATTTT. Protein: CASSIEPRLNQPQHF.

The rearrangement joins TRBV4-2 to TRBJ2-3, with 12 bases that match TRBD2. CDR3 length: 16 residues. Looked up from germline, CDR1 is LGHNA and CDR2 is YNFKEQ. V was clipped by 4 bases and J by 3 bases; unmatched bases: 5. CDR3 region: CASSPATSGGTDTQYF. The CDR3 DNA reads TGTGCCAGCAGCCCAGCCACTAGCGGGGGGACAGATACGCAGTATTTT.